This T cell receptor (beta chain) was recovered during a study of cytomegalovirus exposure and HLA in healthy donors. Both 60 Vbeta primers and 13 Jbeta primers went into the PCR. Produced via immunoSEQ multiplex PCR; TCRdb's table is partial and in-frame only. The top ten clones hold just under 5% of a sample with approximately 160,000 clones, roughly 80% of them seen once. This CDR3 has 15 amino acids. Losses at the gene ends were 3 bases for V and 5 bases for J; bases not matched to a gene: 10. Per germline, CDR1 MNHEY and CDR2 SMNVEV (reference sequence). General observations from the study: Sequencing artifact likely explains a cluster of highly shared sequence variants. An Asian-associated ancestry cluster reportedly showed fewer N-insertions than the approximately 630-donor mean in a later analysis. The authors later found TCR association rates varying by HLA locus, with DRB1 most and HLA-C fewest. Follow-up analysis seemed to connect common viral pathogens with several of the most significant clusters identified.

Worth noting for this clone: Its antigen is undetermined.

The V and J genes are TRBV27 and TRBJ2-7; 7 bases line up with TRBD2. Sequencing input: PBMCs. This TCR was recovered from a male donor in good health and CMV-seronegative. The DNA of the CDR3 is TGTGCCAGCAGTTTGCAGGCGGGAGATGCCCACGAGCAGTACTTC. Translation: CASSLQAGDAHEQYF.